This T cell receptor (beta chain) was sequenced for a study of blood T cell repertoires in COVID-19 (TCRdb year 2020). For the study in its entirety: The collaborator samples originated in the United States, Italy and Spain and spanned the acute and convalescent phases of COVID-19. The material from the prospective study consisted of cDNA or gDNA derived from T cells, B-cell-depleted T cells, or PBMCs. Deeply sampled blood TCRbeta repertoires from subjects exposed to, actively infected with, or recovered from COVID-19 were included in the dataset. The repertoires were made available in a free public database intended to serve as a resource for research on the immune response to SARS-CoV-2. The samples were drawn from two sources: the first 160 participants of the ongoing ImmuneRACE study, and fewer than 1,500 subjects contributed by 6 global collaborators. A de-identified subject ID, COVID-19 status, age in years and sex were almost always included in the sample metadata. Where HLA class I and class II types were available, the types were taken from metadata supplied by the sample provider, not from assay-based typing. Points the paper makes about the study in general: Clinical and demographic metadata were provided uncurated, with the amount varying by source and participant.

Participants in the prospective study were enrolled through a virtual design, were aged roughly 18 to 100 years, and lived in 24 United States geographic areas. Cohort assignment in the prospective study relied on participant-reported clinical history from a screening survey and a study questionnaire. For ImmuneRACE Cohort 3, a participant was defined as recovered based on two consecutive negative NP/OP PCR tests, clearance by a healthcare professional, or resolution of symptoms. In the prospective study, whole blood, serum and a nasopharyngeal or oropharyngeal swab were collected from each participant by mobile phlebotomists. Participants in the prospective study had the option to provide additional blood draws and questionnaires over an approximately 2-month period. Prospective study blood samples were shipped either frozen or at room temperature before DNA extraction. TCRbeta CDR3 regions were amplified from genomic DNA using the immunoSEQ Assay, a bias-controlled multiplex PCR. The authors processed their data as follows. Nucleated cell counts per sample were estimated from amplification of reference gene primers within the assay. Sequence reads were collapsed and filtered to measure the absolute abundance of every unique TCRbeta CDR3 rearrangement. For each sample, productive Simpson clonality was calculated as the square root of Simpson's diversity index across productive rearrangements. TCRdb obtained this table from immuneACCESS and retained in-frame rearrangements with V and J assigned. These tables miss some clones; where compared with another copy, unresolved V genes account for less than half of the shortfall, and the remainder is unexplained. V and J calls and clone size are as listed in that table; D and trimming were resolved from the DNA. In all, the sample holds 400,000 to 450,000 clones, and around 91% of those were seen once. The top ten hold 0.95% to 1.3% of the sample.

Comment on this clone: The antigen it binds to is not known. Within one base of it there is no much larger clone, and no base qualities were kept.

From the cysteine up to the phenylalanine, the CDR3 has a length of 13 residues. The DNA shown is the 39-base CDR3, in frame from base 1. A distance of 14 bases separates the germline ends of V and J, which lose 5 bases and 7 bases respectively. Looking up the germline V gene yields CDR1 MGHDK and CDR2 SYGVNS. This TCR came from a man aged 25 to 45 who had recovered from COVID-19. The chain joins TRBV25-1 to TRBJ1-1; the D gene is perhaps TRBD1, on 5 matching bases. Sequenced: PBMCs or T cells enriched from blood (not recorded which). The CDR3 loop reads CASSLGQRSEAFF. The bases read TGTGCCAGCAGTTTGGGGCAGAGGAGTGAAGCTTTCTTT.